These 29 T cell receptor beta chains were all obtained from the same sample, sequenced in a study of beta chain features in type 1 diabetes. Overall study findings and caveats: Within each of all four CD4+ subsets, Type 1 diabetes patients had TCRB CDR3s that were moderately but significantly shorter.

These TCRs are of unknown antigen specificity. Expressed TCRB transcripts were sequenced because the entire RNA isolate underwent reverse transcription. Sequenced by immunoSEQ multiplex PCR; TCRdb stores in-frame clones only, minus some. The repertoire holds approximately 15,000 clones, with roughly 76% as singletons. Sequencing input: stem cell memory CD4+ T cells from blood. Receptor source: a woman under 30 with type 1 diabetes.

The CDR3 DNA reads TGCAGTGCTCAAAGCACAGATACGCAGTATTTT. Translating it yields CSAQSTDTQYF. The gene calls are TRBV20-1 and TRBJ2-3; D is uncertain. V shed 5 bases and J shed 0 bases, with 3 bases lying between them. Looked up from germline, CDR1 is DFQATT and CDR2 is SNEGSKA (reference sequence). This CDR3 region has 11 residues.

The chain employs TRBV5-1 and TRBJ2-5; 11 positions agree with TRBD1. Germline-derived CDR1 and CDR2 are SGHRS and YFSETQ. The V and J ends lost 1 base and 5 bases, in that order; junction bases with no gene match: 13. The CDR3 runs 18 residues. CDR3 in amino acids: CASSLPISGQGAGETQYF. The DNA of the CDR3 is TGCGCCAGCAGCTTGCCCATATCAGGACAGGGGGCGGGGGAGACCCAGTACTTC.

CDR3 in DNA: TGTGCCATCAGTGAGAGTCTGGGCAGGGGGCGAACCGGGGAGCTGTTTTTT. Translating gives CAISESLGRGRTGELFF. The gene calls are TRBV10-3 and TRBJ2-2, with 8 bases that match TRBD1. Trimming removed 2 bases from V and 5 bases from J; junction bases left unmatched: 10. The CDR3 is 17 residues long. Germline assignment: CDR1 ENHRY and CDR2 SYGVKD.

V is TRBV7-9 and J is TRBJ2-5; unclear D gene. CDR3 length: 11 amino acids. Per the germline V gene, CDR1 is SEHNR and CDR2 is FQNEAQ (reference sequence). V lost 6 bases and J lost 5, with 7 bases in between. CDR3 residues: CASSRVETQYF. The CDR3 bases are TGTGCCAGCAGTCGAGTGGAGACCCAGTACTTC.

The chain couples TRBV2 to TRBJ2-5, with 11 bases aligning to TRBD2. Germline V gene lookup returns CDR1 SNHLY and CDR2 FYNNEI. The V segment lost 3 bases and the J segment 2 bases; nucleotides outside the gene matches: 8. The CDR3 is 17 amino acids. CDR3 region: CASSDWSRLAGQETQYF. CDR3 nucleotide sequence: TGTGCCAGCAGTGATTGGTCCCGACTAGCGGGGCAAGAGACCCAGTACTTC.

The CDR3 nucleotides are TGTGCCAGTAGAATGGGGGGGGCCTATGGCTACACCTTC. Protein: CASRMGGAYGYTF. The V call is TRBV19, the J call TRBJ1-2, with D possibly being TRBD1 (6 bases). This CDR3 spans 13 amino acids. Between the trimmed V and J ends, which lost 6 bases and 4 bases, there was a span of 12 bases. Germline CDR1 and CDR2: LNHDA and SQIVND (reference sequence).

This clone was found a few times. The chain recombines TRBV11-2 with TRBJ2-5; D is ambiguous. The CDR3 contains 16 residues. The germline V and J ends were trimmed by 4 bases and 4 bases, with 19 bases remaining between them. The germline V gene encodes CDR1 SGHAT and CDR2 FQNNGV. The CDR3 protein is CASSSTSSPLRETQYF. The CDR3 DNA follows: TGTGCCAGCAGCTCTACCTCATCCCCGCTGAGAGAGACCCAGTACTTC.

V usage is TRBV9 and J usage is TRBJ2-6, with unresolved D. CDR1 and CDR2 from the germline V gene are SGDLS and YYNGEE. Trimming pared 3 bases from V and 3 bases from J, leaving 13 bases between. This CDR3 has 16 residues. The CDR3 bases are TGTGCCAGCAGCGGGTTAGCTTCGGGTGGGGCCAACGTCCTGACTTTC. Translated, it gives CASSGLASGGANVLTF.

The rearrangement links TRBV6-5 to TRBJ1-5; TRBD1 matches at 8 bases. The CDR3 extends over 16 amino acids. Trimming took 4 bases from V and 2 from J; bases not matched to a gene: 7. The germline V gene has CDR1 MNHEY and CDR2 SVGAGI. For the CDR3, the DNA is TGTGCCAGCAGTTCAGGGGGCCCGCTCGGCAATCAGCCCCAGCATTTT. Protein: CASSSGGPLGNQPQHF.

The V gene is TRBV18, the J gene TRBJ1-3; D might be TRBD1 (5 bases). V was trimmed by 3 bases and J by 0 bases, leaving 9 bases between them. The CDR3 length is 15 residues. Germline lookup yields CDR1 KGHSH and CDR2 LQKENI. The DNA of the CDR3 is TGTGCCAGCTCACCCCTGGACAACTCTGGAAACACCATATATTTT. Amino acids: CASSPLDNSGNTIYF. The complete variable domain, with remaining parts taken from reference TRBV18 and TRBJ1-3, reads NAGVMQNPRHLVRRRGQEARLRCSPMKGHSHVYWYRQLPEEGLKFMVYLQKENIIDESGMPKERFSAEFPKEGPSILRIQQVVRGDSAAYFCASSPLDNSGNTIYFGEGSWLTVV.

This clone has a single count. The chain carries TRBV18 and TRBJ1-1; no clear D gene. The germline CDR1 and CDR2 sequences are KGHSH and LQKENI. The CDR3 length is 14 residues. Trimming shortened V by 0 bases and J by 6 bases, and 11 bases separated the two germline ends. The CDR3 reads CASSPPNSQAEAFF. The CDR3 bases are TGTGCCAGCTCACCACCAAATAGTCAGGCTGAAGCTTTCTTT.

This chain joins TRBV19 and TRBJ2-1; no definite D call. V gave up 2 bases and J gave up 0 bases, with 8 bases separating them. The CDR3 totals 15 residues. CDR1 is LNHDA and CDR2 is SQIVND in the germline V gene (reference sequence). This chain's CDR3 is CASSISPSSYNEQFF. CDR3 nucleotide sequence: TGTGCCAGTAGTATAAGCCCAAGCTCCTACAATGAGCAGTTCTTC.

The V and J genes are TRBV11-2 and TRBJ2-2; maybe TRBD2 (6 bases). CDR1 and CDR2 (germline): SGHAT, FQNNGV. The CDR3 is 16 amino acids. V was pared by 2 bases and J by 1 base, with 11 bases between. In DNA form, the CDR3 reads TGTGCCAGCAGCTTACGGCGGGACGGGAACACCGGGGAGCTGTTTTTT. Amino acid sequence: CASSLRRDGNTGELFF. The whole variable domain, remainder taken from reference TRBV11-2 and TRBJ2-2, is EAGVAQSPRYKIIEKRQSVAFWCNPISGHATLYWYQQILGQGPKLLIQFQNNGVVDDSQLPKDRFSAERLKGVDSTLKIQPAKLEDSAVYLCASSLRRDGNTGELFFGEGSRLTVL.

The chain recombines TRBV29-1 with TRBJ2-2; 7 bases map to TRBD2. The CDR3 consists of 13 residues. Germline CDR1 SQVTM, CDR2 ANQGSEA. V shed 7 bases and J 6 bases; nucleotides not matched to a gene: 8. The CDR3 DNA is TGCAGCGCCCTTGACCGGGGGGCCGGGGAGCTGTTTTTT. Protein product: CSALDRGAGELFF.

The chain joins TRBV10-3 to TRBJ2-1, with TRBD2 matching 10 bases. From germline, CDR1 is ENHRY and CDR2 SYGVKD. V shed 5 bases, J shed 4 bases, and the junction held 2 bases outside the gene matches. The CDR3 is 14 amino acids. CDR3 residues: CAISTSGIYNEQFF. In nucleotides, the CDR3 is TGTGCCATCAGTACTAGCGGGATATACAATGAGCAGTTCTTC.

This clone was counted only a few times. The chain links TRBV7-2 to TRBJ1-4; maybe TRBD1 (5 bases). Germline V gives CDR1 SGHTA, CDR2 FQGNSA. The CDR3 totals 14 residues. V gave up 5 bases and J gave up 8 bases, with 15 bases separating them. The CDR3 spells CASSRTRADEKLFF. Here the CDR3 DNA reads TGTGCCAGCAGCCGGACACGGGCGGACGAAAAACTGTTTTTT. Full variable domain (remainder filled in from reference TRBV7-2 and TRBJ1-4): GAGVSQSPSNKVTEKGKDVELRCDPISGHTALYWYRQSLGQGLEFLIYFQGNSAPDKSGLPSDRFSAERTGGSVSTLTIQRTQQEDSAVYLCASSRTRADEKLFFGSGTQLSVL.

This clone was counted a few times. This chain connects TRBV5-8 to TRBJ2-1, with TRBD2 matching over 8 bases. Per germline, CDR1 SGHTS and CDR2 YDEGEE. The CDR3 consists of 15 residues. With V trimmed by 4 bases and J by 6 bases, 9 bases remained unmatched. The CDR3 nucleotides read TGTGCCAGCAGCCTAGGGACTAGAAAGGGCAATGAGCAGTTCTTC. Residues: CASSLGTRKGNEQFF.

The chain recombines TRBV30 with TRBJ1-2; 7 positions match TRBD1. The trim removed 4 bases at V and 8 bases at J, leaving 13 bases unmatched. Germline loops: CDR1 GTSNPN, CDR2 SVGIG (reference sequence). The CDR3 is made up of 14 amino acids. The CDR3 protein is CAWNPGTAPLGYTF. CDR3 bases: TGTGCCTGGAACCCCGGGACAGCCCCACTGGGCTACACCTTC.

The chain has TRBV19 and TRBJ2-3; TRBD1 is a possible D gene (5 bases). Germline CDR1 and CDR2: LNHDA and SQIVND (reference sequence). Trimming removed 5 bases at V and 0 bases at J, with 9 bases between. CDR3 length: 14 amino acids. CDR3 in amino acids: CASSSRASTDTQYF. The CDR3 DNA follows: TGTGCCAGTAGTTCCAGGGCGAGCACAGATACGCAGTATTTT.

The rearrangement links TRBV2 to TRBJ2-2; D unclear. V shed 4 bases and J shed 0 bases, with 12 bases lying between them. This CDR3 comprises 16 residues. Germline V gene data show CDR1 as SNHLY and CDR2 as FYNNEI. The CDR3: CASSGAEAANTGELFF. In DNA form, the CDR3 reads TGTGCCAGCAGTGGCGCCGAAGCCGCGAACACCGGGGAGCTGTTTTTT.

This rearrangement joins TRBV10-3 to TRBJ2-5; 11 bases are shared with TRBD2. This CDR3 has 15 residues. Germline-derived CDR1 and CDR2 are ENHRY and SYGVKD. J was trimmed by 3 bases and V by 4 bases; bases with no gene match: 4. The CDR3 region has the DNA TGTGCCATCAGTGCGTTACTAGCGGGGGAAGAGACCCAGTACTTC. This gives the protein CAISALLAGEETQYF.

This clone was seen only a few times. The rearrangement joins TRBV10-3 to TRBJ2-7; 7 nucleotides align to TRBD2. The V gene's germline CDR1 is ENHRY and CDR2 SYGVKD. CDR3 length equals 14 residues. After removal of 5 bases from V and 6 bases from J, the junction contained 10 bases not matched to a gene. CDR3 loop: CAISPGGSGSEQYF. The CDR3 DNA reads as TGTGCCATCAGTCCCGGGGGGAGCGGGTCCGAGCAGTACTTC.

The V gene is TRBV5-4, the J gene TRBJ1-2; no clear D. Germline-derived CDR1 and CDR2 are SGHNT and YYREEE (reference sequence). The ends were cut back, 0 bases at V and 2 bases at J, with 8 bases in the middle. This CDR3 is built from 14 residues. The CDR3 region has the DNA TGTGCCAGCAGCTTGGACTTTTTCAACTATGGCTACACCTTC. Amino acids: CASSLDFFNYGYTF.

The rearrangement uses TRBV10-3 and TRBJ2-6; D perhaps matches TRBD1 (6 bases). V lost 3 bases to trimming and J lost 1 base, with 13 bases between them. Germline V gives CDR1 ENHRY, CDR2 SYGVKD. This CDR3 has 17 residues. The CDR3: CAISDLRTASGANVLTF. For the CDR3, the DNA is TGTGCCATCAGTGACCTCCGGACAGCGTCTGGGGCCAACGTCCTGACTTTC.

This chain uses TRBV28 with TRBJ2-3; D possibly corresponds to TRBD1 (6 bases). Per the germline V gene, CDR1 is MDHEN and CDR2 is SYDVKM. This CDR3 contains 13 residues. Between the trimmed V and J ends, which lost 8 bases and 0 bases, there was a span of 9 bases. The CDR3 bases are TGTGCCAGCTACAGGGCTAGCACAGATACGCAGTATTTT. Amino acids: CASYRASTDTQYF.

The gene calls are TRBV20-1 and TRBJ2-1; D is possibly TRBD1 (5 bases). V lost 6 bases to trimming and J lost 9 bases, with 12 bases between them. The length of the CDR3 is 11 residues. Looked up from germline, CDR1 is DFQATT and CDR2 is SNEGSKA (reference sequence). The CDR3 sequence: CSASRESEQFF. The CDR3 DNA reads as TGCAGTGCGAGCAGGGAATCTGAGCAGTTCTTC.

The chain links TRBV21-1 to TRBJ2-5; the table calls TRBD1, which could not be checked here. TRBV21-1 is a pseudogene segment. The CDR3 runs 17 residues. The CDR3 region has the DNA TGTGCCAGCAGCCTACAACAGGGGTCGGGCCACCAAGAGACCCAGTACTTC. Its protein is CASSLQQGSGHQETQYF.

The V gene is TRBV2, the J gene TRBJ2-3, with D possibly being TRBD2 (6 bases). Germline V lookup: CDR1 SNHLY, CDR2 FYNNEI. The CDR3 consists of 18 residues. The germline V and J ends were trimmed by 6 bases and 0 bases, with 22 bases remaining between them. The CDR3 bases are TGTGCCAGCAGCGGCGCGACTAGTTGGCTCTATAGCACAGATACGCAGTATTTT. It yields the protein CASSGATSWLYSTDTQYF.

CDR3 nucleotide sequence: TGTGCCAGCCACAGGACCGGCACCGGGGAGCTGTTTTTT. Its protein product is CASHRTGTGELFF. The chain is built from TRBV5-4 and TRBJ2-2; weak D call: TRBD1 (5 bases). The V and J ends lost 7 bases and 4 bases respectively, with 11 bases between them. The V gene's germline CDR1 is SGHNT and CDR2 YYREEE (reference sequence). The CDR3 consists of 13 residues.